This T cell receptor (beta chain) was documented in a study of tumor and adjacent non-tumor tissue in lung cancer. Notes on the study in general: Tumor tissue had significantly higher TCR diversity than normal lung.

This clonotype was seen more than once but under ten times. Antigen: not known. The junction does not match germline at one end; this may be a read error. RNA was extracted from bulk tissue without any cell sorting. The library came from three nested PCR rounds adapted from ARM-PCR protocols. MiXCR, run by TCRdb on the multiplex PCR reads, gives a single entry per CDR3 protein. The sample has roughly 65,000 distinct CDR3 sequences; about 60% are singletons. Sequenced: lung tumor tissue. The sequence derives from a man in his forties or fifties with non-small cell lung cancer.

The CDR3 protein is CTSRRRGVTGELFF. The CDR3 DNA reads as TGTACCAGCCGTCGAAGGGGAGTCACCGGGGAGCTGTTTTTT. The chain links TRBV5-6 to TRBJ2-2; D may match TRBD1 or TRBD2 (5 bases each). CDR1 and CDR2 from the germline V gene are SGHDT and YYEEEE. There are 14 residues in the CDR3.